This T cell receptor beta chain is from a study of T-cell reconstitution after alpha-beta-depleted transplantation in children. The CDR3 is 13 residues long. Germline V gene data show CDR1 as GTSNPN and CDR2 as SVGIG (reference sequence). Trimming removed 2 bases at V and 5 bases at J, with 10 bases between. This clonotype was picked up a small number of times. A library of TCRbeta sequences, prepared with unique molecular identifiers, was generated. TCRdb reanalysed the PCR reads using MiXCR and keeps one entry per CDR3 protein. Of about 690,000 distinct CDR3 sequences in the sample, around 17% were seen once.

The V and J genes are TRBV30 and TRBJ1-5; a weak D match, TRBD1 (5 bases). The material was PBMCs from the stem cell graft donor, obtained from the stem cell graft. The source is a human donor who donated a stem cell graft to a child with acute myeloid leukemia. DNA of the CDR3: TGTGCCTGGAGTCCCGGGGGGGATCAGCCCCAGCATTTT. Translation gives CAWSPGGDQPQHF.